One and the same sample provided the 27 T cell receptor beta chains below, sequenced in a study of OX40 agonist ivuxolimab in advanced cancers. TCRdb keeps only in-frame clones here, not all; method: immunoSEQ multiplex PCR. The sample lists 12,000 or so clones, 86% occurring once. This sample comprised CD4+ or CD8+ T cells sorted from blood, obtained in a trial of the OX40 agonist ivuxolimab. All receptors come from an adult with an advanced solid tumor such as melanoma, head and neck, liver or kidney cancer.

V gene TRBV25-1 combines with J gene TRBJ1-4; 7 bases line up with TRBD1. V lost 3 bases, J lost 1 base, and 5 bases stayed unmatched. CDR1 is MGHDK, CDR2 SYGVNS, per germline. The CDR3 has 16 amino acids. CDR3 nucleotides: TGTGCCAGCAGTGATACAGGGGAGGGAACTAATGAAAAACTGTTTTTT. The encoded protein is CASSDTGEGTNEKLFF.

This sequence joins TRBV6-5 and TRBJ2-2; D may be TRBD1 (6 bases). CDR3 length: 11 amino acids. Trimming left V 8 bases short and J 6 bases short, with 7 bases between. CDR1 and CDR2 (germline): MNHEY, SVGAGI. DNA for the CDR3: TGTGCCAGCGAGGGGGCCGGGGAGCTGTTTTTT. As protein: CASEGAGELFF.

The chain employs TRBV27 and TRBJ2-1, with 15 bases identical to TRBD2. CDR1 is MNHEY, CDR2 SMNVEV, per germline (reference sequence). CDR3 length: 19 residues. Unmatched junction bases numbered 7, after V lost 4 bases and J lost 0 bases. The CDR3 nucleotides are TGTGCCAGCAGTTCGGGACTAGCGGGAGGTCTGGGCTCCTACAATGAGCAGTTCTTC. This translates into CASSSGLAGGLGSYNEQFF.

The chain employs TRBV20-1 and TRBJ2-7, with a tentative D call TRBD2 (5 bases). The CDR3 has 11 amino acids. Trimming pared 4 bases from V and 5 bases from J, leaving 9 bases between. Germline CDR1 and CDR2: DFQATT and SNEGSKA (reference sequence). CDR3 nucleotides: TGCAGTGCTATGTTCGGGGACGAGCAGTACTTC. Translated, it gives CSAMFGDEQYF.

This clone was detected only a few times. This chain joins TRBV10-2 and TRBJ2-7; 11 nucleotides align to TRBD2. The CDR3 consists of 14 residues. The V segment lost 8 bases and the J segment 6 bases; nucleotides outside the gene matches: 9. Germline CDR1 and CDR2: WSHSY and SAAADI. This chain's CDR3 is CASSGVAGGREQYF. CDR3 coding DNA: TGCGCCAGCTCCGGGGTAGCGGGGGGGCGCGAGCAGTACTTC.

V is TRBV27 and J is TRBJ2-3, with 11 bases identical to TRBD1. CDR3 size: 14 residues. Looked up from germline, CDR1 is MNHEY and CDR2 is SMNVEV (reference sequence). The J segment lost 5 bases and the V segment lost 6 bases, leaving 4 bases of the junction unmatched. CDR3 in amino acids: CASRGQGAGDTQYF. The CDR3, as DNA: TGTGCCAGCAGAGGACAGGGGGCTGGAGATACGCAGTATTTT.

V usage is TRBV6-6 and J usage is TRBJ1-2; TRBD1 is a possible D gene (5 bases). CDR3 length equals 14 residues. V was trimmed by 8 bases and J by 0 bases, leaving 13 bases between them. CDR1 is MNHNY, CDR2 SVGAGI, per germline (reference sequence). In DNA form, the CDR3 reads TGTGCCAGCGGACGGGGCGATCCTAACTATGGCTACACCTTC. It codes for CASGRGDPNYGYTF.

The rearrangement uses TRBV6-5 and TRBJ1-4; 12 bases line up with TRBD1. Germline CDR1 reads MNHEY; CDR2 reads SVGAGI. J gave up 6 bases and V 4 bases, and 6 bases lay outside the gene matches. The CDR3 is 16 residues long. The CDR3 DNA is TGTGCCAGCAGTTGGGGACAGGGGGCGAGTTATGAAAAACTGTTTTTT. Amino acid sequence: CASSWGQGASYEKLFF.

This clone was seen a few times. V is TRBV19 and J is TRBJ2-2; D is undetermined. CDR1 is LNHDA, CDR2 SQIVND, per germline (reference sequence). The CDR3 extends over 14 amino acids. V dropped 5 bases and J dropped 2 bases, with 9 bases sitting between them. CDR3: CASSGQSNTGELFF. In nucleotides, the CDR3 is TGTGCCAGTAGTGGGCAGAGTAACACCGGGGAGCTGTTTTTT.

The chain has TRBV28 and TRBJ2-2, with 7 bases identical to TRBD2. Trimming cost V 6 bases and J 6 bases; bases outside gene matches: 16. The CDR3 runs 17 residues. Germline V gene lookup returns CDR1 MDHEN and CDR2 SYDVKM. The CDR3 sequence: CASSPAGVAGVSGELFF. The CDR3 DNA follows: TGTGCCAGCAGCCCCGCGGGGGTGGCGGGGGTTTCCGGGGAGCTGTTTTTT.

The gene calls are TRBV7-8 and TRBJ2-2; perhaps TRBD2 as D (5 bases). Trimming cost V 2 bases and J 3 bases, with 10 bases left between them. Germline CDR1 is SGHVS and CDR2 is FQNEAQ. The CDR3 covers 15 residues. DNA for the CDR3: TGTGCCAGCAGCTTACGGGGTGCGGACACCGGGGAGCTGTTTTTT. It specifies CASSLRGADTGELFF.

V gene TRBV7-9 combines with J gene TRBJ2-4; TRBD2 matches at 10 bases. The germline V gene encodes CDR1 SEHNR and CDR2 FQNEAQ (reference sequence). The trim removed 4 bases at V and 1 base at J, leaving 13 bases unmatched. This CDR3 spans 19 amino acids. The CDR3 DNA reads TGTGCCAGCAGCTCTATAAGCGGGGGGGCCGGTTGGGCCAAAAACATTCAGTACTTC. Translated: CASSSISGGAGWAKNIQYF.

The chain uses TRBV27 and TRBJ2-7; TRBD1 agrees at 8 bases. The junction had 12 bases not matched to a gene; V was cut back by 3 bases and J by 5 bases. This CDR3 contains 16 residues. Germline CDR1 is MNHEY and CDR2 is SMNVEV (reference sequence). The CDR3 region has the DNA TGTGCCAGCAGTTTGGTTGGGTGGACAGGGTCCCACGAGCAGTACTTC. It codes for CASSLVGWTGSHEQYF.

A few counts support this clone. This chain links TRBV5-1 with TRBJ2-3; 10 bases line up with TRBD2. The CDR3 has 15 residues. Germline CDR1 reads SGHRS; CDR2 reads YFSETQ. Trimming at V came to 2 bases and at J to 4 bases, leaving 4 bases not matched to a gene. CDR3 DNA sequence: TGCGCCAGCAGCTTCACTAGCGGGGACTCAGATACGCAGTATTTT. This gives the protein CASSFTSGDSDTQYF.

A single count supports this clone. The gene calls are TRBV9 and TRBJ1-2; D is unresolved. The CDR3 extends over 12 amino acids. V lost 0 bases to trimming and J lost 5 bases, with 5 bases between them. Germline V gene data show CDR1 as SGDLS and CDR2 as YYNGEE. In nucleotides, the CDR3 is TGTGCCAGCAGCGTAGACGATTATGGCTACACCTTC. This encodes CASSVDDYGYTF.

This clone was seen more than once but under ten times. The V and J genes are TRBV7-2 and TRBJ2-5; D gene uncertain. This CDR3 region has 13 residues. V was trimmed by 0 bases and J by 7 bases, leaving 9 bases between them. Germline-derived CDR1 and CDR2 are SGHTA and FQGNSA. Written as DNA, the CDR3 is TGTGCCAGCAGCTTAGCGGGGTGGGGGACCCAGTACTTC. It yields the protein CASSLAGWGTQYF. Filled out from reference TRBV7-2 and TRBJ2-5, the complete variable domain reads GAGVSQSPSNKVTEKGKDVELRCDPISGHTALYWYRQSLGQGLEFLIYFQGNSAPDKSGLPSDRFSAERTGGSVSTLTIQRTQQEDSAVYLCASSLAGWGTQYFGPGTRLLVL.

The chain combines TRBV27 with TRBJ2-7; 9 bases line up with TRBD1. Germline CDR1 MNHEY, CDR2 SMNVEV (reference sequence). This CDR3 region has 13 residues. V gave up 3 bases and J gave up 6 bases; unmatched junction bases: 3. The CDR3 coding sequence is TGTGCCAGCAGTTTCGGGACAGGGCCCGAGCAGTACTTC. The encoded protein is CASSFGTGPEQYF.

The CDR3 loop is CATKPTALYTGELFF. The CDR3 DNA is TGCGCCACCAAGCCGACAGCCCTCTACACCGGGGAGCTGTTTTTT. The chain carries TRBV5-1 and TRBJ2-2; D is perhaps TRBD1 (5 bases). Deletions cut 9 bases from V and 3 bases from J, with 18 bases between. In germline, CDR1 is SGHRS, CDR2 YFSETQ. The CDR3 covers 15 residues.

This clone was seen a handful of times. V usage is TRBV4-3 and J usage is TRBJ1-5, with D perhaps matching TRBD1 (6 bases). CDR1 is LGHNA and CDR2 is YSLEER in the germline V gene. The CDR3 loop spans 13 amino acids. Deletions cut 1 base from V and 5 bases from J, with 6 bases between. The CDR3 is CASSQGGHQPQHF. DNA for the CDR3: TGCGCCAGCAGCCAAGGGGGGCATCAGCCCCAGCATTTT.

This clone appeared a single time. V gene TRBV15 combines with J gene TRBJ2-1; no firm D call. Trimming stripped 7 bases from V and 5 bases from J, with 9 bases between. CDR1 is LNHNV, CDR2 YYDKDF, per germline (reference sequence). The CDR3 consists of 12 residues. CDR3 coding DNA: TGTGCCACCAACCGGGCCAACAATGAGCAGTTCTTC. It specifies CATNRANNEQFF.

This clone was detected only a few times. The J gene is TRBJ1-2, the V gene TRBV6-5, with 7 nucleotides matching TRBD1. Unmatched junction bases numbered 12, after V lost 6 bases and J lost 5 bases. Germline V gene sequence: CDR1 MNHEY, CDR2 SVGAGI. The CDR3 sequence is 15 residues long. This chain's CDR3 is CASSNGTEKFYGYTF. For the CDR3, the DNA is TGTGCCAGCAGCAACGGGACAGAAAAGTTTTATGGCTACACCTTC.

The CDR3 sequence: CASSAPGGEQFF. In DNA, the CDR3 is TGTGCCAGCAGTGCCCCAGGGGGGGAGCAGTTCTTC. The chain is built from TRBV6-5 and TRBJ2-1, with a tentative D call TRBD1 (7 bases). Germline CDR1 is MNHEY and CDR2 is SVGAGI. Deletions cut 5 bases from V and 10 bases from J, with 12 bases between. The CDR3 covers 12 residues.

This rearrangement joins TRBV7-2 to TRBJ2-5, with D perhaps TRBD1 or TRBD2 (5 bases each). CDR1 SGHTA and CDR2 FQGNSA come from the germline V gene. With 5 bases removed from V and 2 bases from J, the gap between germline ends came to 12 bases. The CDR3 extends over 14 amino acids. In DNA form, the CDR3 reads TGTGCCAGCAGCCCCAGGTGGGGGCAAGAGACCCAGTACTTC. The encoded protein is CASSPRWGQETQYF. The full variable domain, completed using reference TRBV7-2 and TRBJ2-5, is GAGVSQSPSNKVTEKGKDVELRCDPISGHTALYWYRQSLGQGLEFLIYFQGNSAPDKSGLPSDRFSAERTGGSVSTLTIQRTQQEDSAVYLCASSPRWGQETQYFGPGTRLLVL.

The chain combines TRBV5-5 with TRBJ2-3, with D possibly TRBD1 on 6 matching bases. CDR3 size: 13 residues. V shed 2 bases and J shed 6 bases, with 10 bases lying between them. The germline gives CDR1 SGHKS, CDR2 YYEKEE (reference sequence). The CDR3: CASSFGQRDTQYF. The CDR3 bases are TGTGCCAGCAGCTTCGGACAGAGGGATACGCAGTATTTT.

The chain is built from TRBV9 and TRBJ2-5; D tentatively fits TRBD1 or TRBD2 (5 bases each). Trimming took off 4 bases at V and 7 bases at J, with 14 bases between the two ends. The CDR3 loop spans 13 amino acids. From germline, CDR1 is SGDLS and CDR2 YYNGEE. CDR3 nucleotide sequence: TGTGCCAGCAGCCTGGGGGACCAACGGACCCAGTACTTC. Translating it yields CASSLGDQRTQYF.

This chain joins TRBV7-2 and TRBJ1-2; 8 nucleotides align to TRBD1. The V gene's germline CDR1 is SGHTA and CDR2 FQGNSA. The CDR3 length is 14 residues. V shed 2 bases and J 6 bases; nucleotides not matched to a gene: 5. For the CDR3, the DNA is TGTGCCAGCAGCTTATTATCGACAGGGGATGGCTACACCTTC. Encoded protein: CASSLLSTGDGYTF.

The V call is TRBV4-3, the J call TRBJ1-1; D remains unclear. Trimming pared 2 bases from V and 1 base from J, leaving 8 bases between. Germline V CDR1 and CDR2: LGHNA, YSLEER. There are 14 residues in the CDR3. In DNA, the CDR3 is TGCGCCAGCAGCCAAAGTTCGGGGAACACTGAAGCTTTCTTT. Translated: CASSQSSGNTEAFF.